What follows are 25 T cell receptor beta chains derived from one specimen sequenced in a study of OX40 agonist ivuxolimab in advanced cancers. Sequencing was performed with immunoSEQ multiplex PCR; in TCRdb, only in-frame clones are kept and a portion is missing. The data show 40,000 to 45,000 clones, more than 70% seen once. The material was CD4+ or CD8+ T cells sorted from blood, obtained in a trial of the OX40 agonist ivuxolimab. These receptors were obtained from an adult with an advanced solid tumor such as melanoma, head and neck, liver or kidney cancer.

The rearrangement uses TRBV5-1 and TRBJ2-1; possibly TRBD2 for D (6 bases). V lost 0 bases and J 2 bases, leaving 9 bases between the germline ends. The CDR3 runs 15 residues. The germline V gene encodes CDR1 SGHRS and CDR2 YFSETQ. The CDR3 nucleotides are TGCGCCAGCAGCTTGGCGGGGGAAGCCTACAATGAGCAGTTCTTC. It yields the protein CASSLAGEAYNEQFF.

The V gene is TRBV27, the J gene TRBJ2-7; TRBD1 might be the D (6 bases). CDR3 length equals 14 residues. Germline V lookup: CDR1 MNHEY, CDR2 SMNVEV (reference sequence). V lost 2 bases and J 4 bases, leaving 12 bases between the germline ends. The CDR3 DNA reads as TGTGCCAGCAGTTTAAACAGGGATTCTTACGAGCAGTACTTC. Translating it yields CASSLNRDSYEQYF.

The chain joins TRBV11-2 to TRBJ1-6; D gene unclear. This CDR3 spans 12 amino acids. V gave up 6 bases and J gave up 11 bases, with 11 bases separating them. Germline values: CDR1 SGHAT, CDR2 FQNNGV. The CDR3 loop reads CASRMTLPPLHF. The CDR3 nucleotides read TGTGCCAGCAGAATGACGCTACCACCCCTCCACTTT.

The V gene is TRBV7-9, the J gene TRBJ1-4, with TRBD1 identical over 8 bases. This CDR3 region has 15 residues. The V segment lost 2 bases and the J segment 7 bases; nucleotides outside the gene matches: 6. Germline loops: CDR1 SEHNR, CDR2 FQNEAQ (reference sequence). The CDR3, as DNA: TGTGCCAGCAGCTTAACCCAGGGGGCCGGTGAAAAACTGTTTTTT. Amino acid sequence: CASSLTQGAGEKLFF.

This chain connects TRBV15 to TRBJ2-2, with 9 bases matching TRBD2. Germline V gene lookup returns CDR1 LNHNV and CDR2 YYDKDF (reference sequence). V shed 1 base and J 0 bases; nucleotides not matched to a gene: 3. This CDR3 is built from 17 residues. CDR3 sequence: CATSRVRLAANTGELFF. CDR3 sequence (DNA): TGTGCCACCAGCAGAGTGAGACTAGCGGCGAACACCGGGGAGCTGTTTTTT. Combining the CDR3 with reference TRBV15 and TRBJ2-2 gives the whole variable domain DAMVIQNPRYQVTQFGKPVTLSCSQTLNHNVMYWYQQKSSQAPKLLFHYYDKDFNNEADTPDNFQSRRPNTSFCFLDIRSPGLGDTAMYLCATSRVRLAANTGELFFGEGSRLTVL.

This clone came up once. The chain joins TRBV29-1 to TRBJ1-6; weak D call: TRBD1 (5 bases). V was trimmed by 7 bases and J by 1 base, leaving 8 bases between them. CDR1 is SQVTM and CDR2 is ANQGSEA in the germline V gene. The CDR3 covers 13 residues. CDR3 nucleotide sequence: TGCAGCGCTCAGGGATCCTATAATTCACCCCTCCACTTT. This gives the protein CSAQGSYNSPLHF.

The CDR3 protein is CASRSKQGPSYNEQFF. As DNA, the CDR3 is TGTGCCAGCAGATCCAAACAGGGGCCCTCCTACAATGAGCAGTTCTTC. The rearrangement joins TRBV6-6 to TRBJ2-1; TRBD1 aligns across 7 bases. CDR3 length: 16 residues. J gave up 0 bases and V 6 bases, and 8 bases lay outside the gene matches. Germline lookup yields CDR1 MNHNY and CDR2 SVGAGI (reference sequence).

The genes are TRBV2 and TRBJ2-1, with 11 bases fitting TRBD2. CDR1 and CDR2 (germline): SNHLY, FYNNEI. V gave up 1 base and J gave up 2 bases; unmatched junction bases: 4. The CDR3 covers 17 residues. CDR3 loop: CASSEGLAGGTYNEQFF. CDR3 bases: TGTGCCAGCAGTGAAGGGCTAGCGGGAGGCACCTACAATGAGCAGTTCTTC.

The chain links TRBV7-2 to TRBJ2-5; D is uncertain. The better agreement between TRBJ2-7 and the DNA end casts doubt on the J call. The CDR3 is 14 residues long. The germline V gene encodes CDR1 SGHTA and CDR2 FQGNSA. Here the CDR3 DNA reads TGTGCCAGCAGCCCCCCTGGGCCTCCCGCCGAGCAGTACTTC. Its protein product is CASSPPGPPAEQYF.

As DNA, the CDR3 is TGTGCCAGCTCACCGGGACAGTTTAACTATGGCTACACCTTC. Protein sequence: CASSPGQFNYGYTF. This chain connects TRBV18 to TRBJ1-2; 7 bases align to TRBD1. After removal of 3 bases from V and 1 base from J, the junction contained 2 bases not matched to a gene. Germline CDR1 and CDR2: KGHSH and LQKENI. This CDR3 is built from 14 residues.

As concerns this clone: The sample contains more than one DNA sequence encoding this CDR3. The V call is TRBV18, the J call TRBJ2-7; perhaps TRBD2 as D (5 bases). The V end lost 0 bases, the J end lost 4 bases, and 7 bases lay between the germline ends. CDR3 length: 13 amino acids. The germline gives CDR1 KGHSH, CDR2 LQKENI. CDR3 residues: CASSPPPGYEQYF. CDR3 in DNA: TGTGCCAGCTCACCACCGCCGGGATACGAGCAGTACTTC.

This sequence joins TRBV9 and TRBJ2-3, with 12 bases that match TRBD2. The CDR3 has 16 amino acids. Trimming removed 2 bases from V and 3 bases from J; junction bases left unmatched: 4. The germline CDR1 and CDR2 sequences are SGDLS and YYNGEE. The CDR3 DNA sequence: TGTGCCAGCAGCGTGACTAGCGGGAGTTGGACAGATACGCAGTATTTT. Its translation is CASSVTSGSWTDTQYF.

Details on this clone: The junction departs from germline at one end; a sequencing error may be responsible. The V gene is TRBV7-7, the J gene TRBJ2-5; TRBD2 matches 11 bases. The CDR3 is 16 residues long. Germline V lookup: CDR1 SSHAT, CDR2 FNYEAQ (reference sequence). The CDR3, as DNA: TGTGCTAGCAGCTTAGGGGTAGCGGGAGGGCAAGAGACCCAGTACTTC. Translation: CASSLGVAGGQETQYF.

This clone rates as medium-sized. The chain recombines TRBV6-6 with TRBJ2-2; D gene uncertain. Between the trimmed V and J ends, which lost 10 bases and 8 bases, there was a span of 8 bases. The V gene's germline CDR1 is MNHNY and CDR2 SVGAGI (reference sequence). This CDR3 has 10 amino acids. For the CDR3, the DNA is TGTGCCACCGGTACAGGGGAGCTGTTTTTT. This codes for CATGTGELFF.

The gene calls are TRBV5-4 and TRBJ1-4, with TRBD1 matching over 9 bases. Germline V gives CDR1 SGHNT, CDR2 YYREEE (reference sequence). Trimming removed 1 base from V and 6 bases from J; junction bases left unmatched: 4. The CDR3 totals 15 residues. CDR3 amino acids: CASSLTGGIYEKLFF. The CDR3 DNA is TGTGCCAGCAGCTTGACAGGGGGCATTTATGAAAAACTGTTTTTT.

This chain links TRBV4-2 with TRBJ2-1; the D gene is possibly TRBD2 (6 bases). Trimming shortened V by 1 base and J by 0 bases, and 10 bases separated the two germline ends. This CDR3 is built from 16 residues. Germline-derived CDR1 and CDR2 are LGHNA and YNFKEQ. The chain's CDR3 is CASSQGTTTSYNEQFF. The CDR3 bases are TGTGCCAGCAGCCAAGGGACTACTACCTCCTACAATGAGCAGTTCTTC.

The chain carries TRBV5-5 and TRBJ2-7, with 8 positions matching TRBD2. The trim removed 3 bases at V and 0 bases at J, leaving 5 bases unmatched. Per germline, CDR1 SGHKS and CDR2 YYEKEE (reference sequence). The CDR3 loop spans 15 amino acids. The CDR3 loop is CASSSLAGSSYEQYF. The CDR3 DNA follows: TGTGCCAGCAGCTCGTTAGCGGGGAGCTCCTACGAGCAGTACTTC.

The gene calls are TRBV10-3 and TRBJ1-4; D not certain. Germline assignment: CDR1 ENHRY and CDR2 SYGVKD. Trimming cost V 4 bases and J 0 bases, with 9 bases left between them. This CDR3 has 15 amino acids. The CDR3 nucleotides are TGTGCCATCAGTGGGCGGATATCAACTAATGAAAAACTGTTTTTT. Protein sequence: CAISGRISTNEKLFF.

The sample holds a few counts of this clone. V gene TRBV7-8 combines with J gene TRBJ2-3; 8 bases line up with TRBD2. J gave up 2 bases and V 1 base, and 17 bases lay outside the gene matches. CDR1 and CDR2 (germline): SGHVS, FQNEAQ. The CDR3 sequence is 20 residues long. The CDR3 region has the DNA TGTGCCAGCAGCTTAGAGGTCCCAGCGGGAGCGATTTCTTACACAGATACGCAGTATTTT. Protein: CASSLEVPAGAISYTDTQYF.

The chain is built from TRBV19 and TRBJ1-5; D ambiguous. Between the trimmed V and J ends, which lost 11 bases and 0 bases, there was a span of 17 bases. The germline CDR1 and CDR2 sequences are LNHDA and SQIVND (reference sequence). CDR3 length equals 15 residues. The CDR3, as DNA: TGTGCCGCTGCCAGCCCCGTGGGTAGCAATCAGCCCCAGCATTTT. This sequence encodes CAAASPVGSNQPQHF. Full variable domain (rest looked up from reference TRBV19 and TRBJ1-5): DGGITQSPKYLFRKEGQNVTLSCEQNLNHDAMYWYRQDPGQGLRLIYYSQIVNDFQKGDIAEGYSVSREKKESFPLTVTSAQKNPTAFYLCAAASPVGSNQPQHFGDGTRLSIL.

This clone was counted once. The chain employs TRBV7-3 and TRBJ2-3, with D perhaps matching TRBD1 or TRBD2 (5 bases each). This CDR3 is 15 amino acids long. Germline CDR1 and CDR2: SGHTA and FQGTGA. Trimming stripped 2 bases from V and 2 bases from J, with 11 bases between. The DNA for the CDR3 is TGTGCCAGCAGCTTAGGGGGTGCAGACACAGATACGCAGTATTTT. Translated, it gives CASSLGGADTDTQYF.

The chain recombines TRBV27 with TRBJ1-6, with unresolved D. The CDR3 spans 13 residues. Germline CDR1 and CDR2: MNHEY and SMNVEV (reference sequence). Trimming left V 0 bases short and J 9 bases short, with 6 bases between. In nucleotides, the CDR3 is TGTGCCAGCAGTTTATCGGGCGTTTCACCCCTCCACTTT. The encoded protein is CASSLSGVSPLHF.

V is TRBV7-9 and J is TRBJ2-3; D possibly uses TRBD1 or TRBD2 (7 bases each). This CDR3 is 17 amino acids long. Germline lookup yields CDR1 SEHNR and CDR2 FQNEAQ (reference sequence). The germline V and J ends were trimmed by 5 bases and 3 bases, with 21 bases remaining between them. This chain's CDR3 is CASSPPRQGGSTDTQYF. The CDR3 coding sequence is TGTGCCAGCAGCCCCCCCCGGCAGGGGGGGTCGACAGATACGCAGTATTTT.

This chain links TRBV9 with TRBJ1-4; 8 nucleotides match TRBD1. Germline V gene sequence: CDR1 SGDLS, CDR2 YYNGEE. CDR3 length equals 14 residues. Trimming removed 2 bases from V and 7 bases from J; junction bases left unmatched: 4. The CDR3: CASSVRGLGEKLFF. DNA of the CDR3: TGTGCCAGCAGCGTCAGGGGGCTGGGTGAAAAACTGTTTTTT.

This chain joins TRBV18 and TRBJ2-2, with TRBD1 matching over 9 bases. V was clipped by 6 bases and J by 3 bases; unmatched bases: 8. This CDR3 is 16 amino acids long. CDR1 is KGHSH and CDR2 is LQKENI in the germline V gene. The CDR3 DNA reads TGTGCCAGCTCCCCTTTGGGACAGGGCTACACCGGGGAGCTGTTTTTT. This sequence encodes CASSPLGQGYTGELFF.